Below are 22 T cell receptor beta chains sequenced from a single sample in a study of blood T cell repertoires in COVID-19. Using immunoSEQ multiplex PCR, the repertoire was profiled, and TCRdb retains in-frame clones only, with some absent. The data hold around 130,000 clones, with 70% to 80% observed a single time. The sequencing sample was made of peripheral blood. All receptors come from a human donor in a cohort sampled during active COVID-19.

V and J are TRBV3-1 (or the pseudogene TRBV3-2) and TRBJ2-7, with D tentatively TRBD1 (5 bases). The CDR3 covers 14 residues. The germline V gene encodes CDR1 LGHDT and CDR2 YNNKEL (reference sequence). V was trimmed by 1 base and J by 5 bases, leaving 12 bases between them. CDR3 nucleotides: TGTGCCAGCAGCCAAGTTCTCGGCAGGGACGAGCAGTACTTC. It translates to CASSQVLGRDEQYF.

The V call is TRBV2, the J call TRBJ1-2; TRBD1 might be the D (5 bases). The germline V gene encodes CDR1 SNHLY and CDR2 FYNNEI. V shed 8 bases and J shed 8 bases, with 18 bases lying between them. The CDR3 contains 13 residues. The CDR3, as DNA: TGTGCCAGCCAGGGTGGGCCCCGGCGAGGCTACACCTTC. The encoded protein is CASQGGPRRGYTF.

This chain connects TRBV19 to TRBJ2-7; perhaps TRBD2 as D (6 bases). Per germline, CDR1 LNHDA and CDR2 SQIVND (reference sequence). Trimming took off 6 bases at V and 7 bases at J, with 19 bases between the two ends. The CDR3 is 14 residues long. In DNA, the CDR3 is TGTGCCAGTAGCCCAGGTAGCGGTGCGGGGGAGCAGTACTTC. Encoded protein: CASSPGSGAGEQYF.

J is TRBJ2-7 and V is TRBV5-6; possible D gene TRBD2, 6 bases. V was clipped by 4 bases and J by 3 bases, with 20 bases between them. The CDR3 consists of 16 residues. CDR1 is SGHDT and CDR2 is YYEEEE in the germline V gene. The DNA for the CDR3 is TGTGCCAGCAGCCCCCCCGGGAAGCGGGCGCTCTACGAGCAGTACTTC. Protein sequence: CASSPPGKRALYEQYF.

This CDR3 reads CSVGGQYITEAFF. DNA for the CDR3: TGCAGCGTTGGAGGACAGTACATCACTGAAGCTTTCTTT. The gene calls are TRBV29-1 and TRBJ1-1, with a weak D call TRBD1 (6 bases). The CDR3 runs to 13 residues. Germline V CDR1 and CDR2: SQVTM, ANQGSEA. The germline V and J ends were trimmed by 4 bases and 4 bases, with 13 bases remaining between them.

J is TRBJ2-7 and V is TRBV2; TRBD2 matches 8 bases. V was clipped by 1 base and J by 2 bases; unmatched bases: 16. In germline, CDR1 is SNHLY, CDR2 FYNNEI. This CDR3 is built from 19 residues. The CDR3 bases are TGTGCCAGCAGTGAAGGACCCACCCTTCCGGGAGGGGGGCCCTACGAGCAGTACTTC. The encoded protein is CASSEGPTLPGGGPYEQYF.

CDR3 DNA: TGTGCCAGCAGTTTAAGGACAGGGAGCTCCTATAATTCACCCCTCCACTTT. Its translation is CASSLRTGSSYNSPLHF. The chain uses TRBV27 and TRBJ1-6, with 8 bases that match TRBD1. The V and J ends lost 2 bases and 0 bases, in that order; junction bases with no gene match: 3. The CDR3 length is 17 residues. The germline V gene encodes CDR1 MNHEY and CDR2 SMNVEV (reference sequence).

The V gene is TRBV7-9, the J gene TRBJ1-2, with unresolved D. Trimming took 5 bases from V and 4 from J, leaving 20 bases between them. The CDR3 has 16 amino acids. Germline loops: CDR1 SEHNR, CDR2 FQNEAQ (reference sequence). The chain's CDR3 is CASSHDGSGDLYGYTF. In DNA form, the CDR3 reads TGTGCCAGCAGCCATGACGGGAGTGGCGACCTCTATGGCTACACCTTC.

In this sample, this clone turned up once. The chain uses TRBV13 and TRBJ2-7; TRBD2 matches at 9 bases. J lost 5 bases, V lost 4 bases, and 12 bases had no gene match. This CDR3 spans 16 amino acids. Germline V gene sequence: CDR1 PRHDT, CDR2 FYEKMQ (reference sequence). The CDR3 sequence: CASSSSLSGRFDEQYF. The CDR3 nucleotides read TGTGCCAGCAGCTCTTCCCTTAGCGGGAGATTCGACGAGCAGTACTTC.

V and J are TRBV5-1 and TRBJ1-5; D possibly corresponds to TRBD1 (5 bases). Deletions cut 1 base from V and 8 bases from J, with 10 bases between. The V gene's germline CDR1 is SGHRS and CDR2 YFSETQ. This CDR3 is built from 13 residues. CDR3 in DNA: TGCGCCAGCAGCTTGTTAGGGGATAAGCCCCAGCATTTT. Translating it yields CASSLLGDKPQHF.

The chain links TRBV2 to TRBJ2-5; the match to TRBD2 covers 8 bases. Losses at the gene ends were 4 bases for V and 3 bases for J; bases not matched to a gene: 10. The V gene's germline CDR1 is SNHLY and CDR2 FYNNEI. CDR3 length: 16 amino acids. The CDR3 region has the DNA TGTGCCAGCAGTGCGGGCGCGGGGGGACCCGAAGAGACCCAGTACTTC. Protein product: CASSAGAGGPEETQYF.

The J gene is TRBJ1-1, the V gene TRBV19, with D possibly matching TRBD1 (6 bases). CDR3 length equals 15 residues. The germline V gene encodes CDR1 LNHDA and CDR2 SQIVND (reference sequence). V lost 2 bases and J lost 5, with 15 bases in between. CDR3 in amino acids: CASSITGQFLTEAFF. In DNA form, the CDR3 reads TGTGCCAGTAGTATAACCGGACAGTTCCTGACTGAAGCTTTCTTT.

This chain links TRBV30 with TRBJ1-2, with 10 bases matching TRBD1. This CDR3 spans 13 amino acids. The germline V gene encodes CDR1 GTSNPN and CDR2 SVGIG (reference sequence). V gave up 0 bases and J gave up 7 bases; unmatched junction bases: 2. The CDR3 DNA reads as TGTGCCTGGAGTGTTGGGACAGGGGTTGGCTACACCTTC. Its translation: CAWSVGTGVGYTF.

CDR3 DNA sequence: TGTGCCAGCAGTGAAGACAGTTATGAAGCTTTCTTT. This codes for CASSEDSYEAFF. V is TRBV2 and J is TRBJ1-1; D unresolved. Trimming cost V 1 base and J 7 bases, with 7 bases left between them. The CDR3 is made up of 12 amino acids. Per germline, CDR1 SNHLY and CDR2 FYNNEI.

The J gene is TRBJ1-2, the V gene TRBV3-1 (or the pseudogene TRBV3-2); TRBD1 might be the D (5 bases). Trimming removed 0 bases from V and 0 bases from J, with 11 bases in between. Germline-derived CDR1 and CDR2 are LGHDT and YNNKEL (reference sequence). The CDR3 contains 16 residues. The CDR3 reads CASSQEAQGPNYGYTF. In DNA, the CDR3 is TGTGCCAGCAGCCAAGAAGCCCAGGGCCCTAACTATGGCTACACCTTC.

This chain joins TRBV19 and TRBJ1-2; possible D gene TRBD1, 5 bases. The CDR3 runs to 15 residues. Germline CDR1 and CDR2: LNHDA and SQIVND (reference sequence). V was clipped by 7 bases and J by 0 bases, with 15 bases between them. In DNA, the CDR3 is TGTGCCAGTAAAGCGGGGGTCGGGACTAACTATGGCTACACCTTC. It codes for CASKAGVGTNYGYTF. Supplemented by reference TRBV19 and TRBJ1-2, the full variable domain reads DGGITQSPKYLFRKEGQNVTLSCEQNLNHDAMYWYRQDPGQGLRLIYYSQIVNDFQKGDIAEGYSVSREKKESFPLTVTSAQKNPTAFYLCASKAGVGTNYGYTFGSGTRLTVV.

The genes are TRBV9 and TRBJ1-2; no clear D. This CDR3 comprises 13 residues. CDR1 and CDR2 from the germline V gene are SGDLS and YYNGEE. The ends were cut back, 0 bases at V and 0 bases at J, with 3 bases in the middle. The CDR3 bases are TGTGCCAGCAGCGTAGGAGCTAACTATGGCTACACCTTC. It encodes CASSVGANYGYTF. The variable domain in full, with the rest retrieved from reference TRBV9 and TRBJ1-2, is DSGVTQTPKHLITATGQRVTLRCSPRSGDLSVYWYQQSLDQGLQFLIQYYNGEERAKGNILERFSAQQFPDLHSELNLSSLELGDSALYFCASSVGANYGYTFGSGTRLTVV.

The rearrangement joins TRBV19 to TRBJ2-7; 8 bases fit TRBD2. V shed 6 bases, J shed 5 bases, and the junction held 0 bases outside the gene matches. The CDR3 sequence is 11 residues long. CDR1 and CDR2 (germline): LNHDA, SQIVND (reference sequence). CDR3 sequence reads: CASRGLDEQYF. Written as DNA, the CDR3 is TGTGCCAGTAGGGGACTAGACGAGCAGTACTTC.

V usage is TRBV5-1 and J usage is TRBJ2-6; no definite D call. The length of the CDR3 is 15 residues. V was clipped by 5 bases and J by 1 base, with 10 bases between them. CDR1 is SGHRS, CDR2 YFSETQ, per germline. Here the CDR3 reads CASSSQLSGANVLTF. In nucleotides, the CDR3 is TGCGCCAGCAGTTCCCAGTTGTCTGGGGCCAACGTCCTGACTTTC.

The rearrangement joins TRBV15 to TRBJ1-1; D might be TRBD1 (6 bases). The CDR3 sequence is 13 residues long. Germline lookup yields CDR1 LNHNV and CDR2 YYDKDF (reference sequence). Trimming removed 7 bases from V and 5 bases from J, with 14 bases in between. As DNA, the CDR3 is TGTGCCACCACCCACAGGGTTCGAACTGAAGCTTTCTTT. Its protein is CATTHRVRTEAFF.

The sample holds a few counts of this clone. The rearrangement joins TRBV9 to TRBJ1-2, with 7 positions matching TRBD1. Germline V gene lookup returns CDR1 SGDLS and CDR2 YYNGEE. The V and J ends lost 2 bases and 0 bases, in that order; junction bases with no gene match: 1. The CDR3 contains 14 residues. The CDR3 DNA reads TGTGCCAGCAGCGTCGGACAGGCTAACTATGGCTACACCTTC. The encoded protein is CASSVGQANYGYTF. The full variable domain, with the rest looked up from reference TRBV9 and TRBJ1-2, is DSGVTQTPKHLITATGQRVTLRCSPRSGDLSVYWYQQSLDQGLQFLIQYYNGEERAKGNILERFSAQQFPDLHSELNLSSLELGDSALYFCASSVGQANYGYTFGSGTRLTVV.

This rearrangement joins TRBV30 to TRBJ2-1, with D perhaps TRBD2 (6 bases). The germline V and J ends were trimmed by 1 base and 7 bases, with 14 bases remaining between them. This CDR3 has 14 amino acids. Germline loops: CDR1 GTSNPN, CDR2 SVGIG (reference sequence). This CDR3 reads CAWSAGVIRNEQFF. The CDR3 nucleotides are TGTGCCTGGAGTGCGGGAGTAATCCGGAATGAGCAGTTCTTC. The whole variable domain, remainder taken from reference TRBV30 and TRBJ2-1, is SQTIHQWPATLVQPVGSPLSLECTVEGTSNPNLYWYRQAAGRGLQLLFYSVGIGQISSEVPQNLSASRPQDRQFILSSKKLLLSDSGFYLCAWSAGVIRNEQFFGPGTRLTVL.